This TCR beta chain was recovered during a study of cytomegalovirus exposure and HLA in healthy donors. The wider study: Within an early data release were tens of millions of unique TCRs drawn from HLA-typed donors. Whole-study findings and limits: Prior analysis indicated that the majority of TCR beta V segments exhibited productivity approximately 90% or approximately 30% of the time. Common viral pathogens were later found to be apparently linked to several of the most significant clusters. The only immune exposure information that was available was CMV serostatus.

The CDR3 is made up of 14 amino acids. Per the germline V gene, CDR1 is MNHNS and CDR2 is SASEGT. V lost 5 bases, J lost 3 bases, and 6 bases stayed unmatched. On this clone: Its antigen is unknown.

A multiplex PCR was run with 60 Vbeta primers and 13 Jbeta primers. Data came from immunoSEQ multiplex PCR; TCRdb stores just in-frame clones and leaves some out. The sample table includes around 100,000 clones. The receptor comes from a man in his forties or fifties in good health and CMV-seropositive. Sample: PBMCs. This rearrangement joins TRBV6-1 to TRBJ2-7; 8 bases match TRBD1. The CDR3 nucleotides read TGTGCCAGCAGTAAGGGACAGGCGAACTACGAGCAGTACTTC. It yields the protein CASSKGQANYEQYF.